One and the same sample provided the 15 T cell receptor beta chains below, sequenced in a study of immune evolution from preneoplasia to lung adenocarcinoma. Clones were sequenced by immunoSEQ multiplex PCR, and TCRdb holds only the in-frame ones, with some missing. Of fewer than 10,000 clones listed, around 73% are singletons. The source material was FFPE minimally invasive lung adenocarcinoma tissue. The receptors shown here come from a donor of 70 years or more with lung adenocarcinoma.

This clone came up once. V and J are TRBV19 and TRBJ2-7, with TRBD1 matching over 8 bases. The CDR3 spans 13 residues. V dropped 8 bases and J dropped 5; count of bases not matched to a gene: 8. CDR1 LNHDA and CDR2 SQIVND come from the germline V gene (reference sequence). In nucleotides, the CDR3 is TGTGCCAGTGGTACGGACAGGGACGACGAGCAGTACTTC. Encoded protein: CASGTDRDDEQYF.

The DNA of the CDR3 is TGTGCCAGCAGGACCGCTGGGGCGGTTCAGCCCCAGCATTTT. Protein: CASRTAGAVQPQHF. The chain joins TRBV6-6 to TRBJ1-5; TRBD1 is a possible D gene (5 bases). The CDR3 contains 14 residues. Germline values: CDR1 MNHNY, CDR2 SVGAGI (reference sequence). Trimming pared 6 bases from V and 6 bases from J, leaving 15 bases between.

The J gene is TRBJ1-1, the V gene TRBV10-3, with 8 bases identical to TRBD1. With 4 bases clipped from V and 5 bases from J, the junction kept 12 bases outside the gene matches. Germline CDR1 is ENHRY and CDR2 is SYGVKD. The CDR3 has 16 amino acids. This CDR3 is CAISVSRGPVRTEAFF. In DNA, the CDR3 is TGTGCCATCAGTGTATCCAGGGGGCCTGTTCGAACTGAAGCTTTCTTT.

This chain joins TRBV5-1 and TRBJ2-2, with D possibly matching TRBD2 (5 bases). This CDR3 contains 16 residues. CDR1 is SGHRS, CDR2 YFSETQ, per germline. Deletions cut 4 bases from V and 4 bases from J, with 17 bases between. The CDR3 protein is CASSRTSESPTGELFF. As DNA, the CDR3 is TGCGCCAGCAGCCGAACTAGTGAGAGCCCCACCGGGGAGCTGTTTTTT.

The gene calls are TRBV5-1 and TRBJ2-7, with 10 bases fitting TRBD1. Germline assignment: CDR1 SGHRS and CDR2 YFSETQ. The CDR3 consists of 15 residues. Trimming cost V 4 bases and J 6 bases; bases outside gene matches: 10. This chain's CDR3 is CASSGTTGTGAEQYF. CDR3 sequence (DNA): TGCGCCAGCAGCGGGACCACCGGGACAGGGGCCGAGCAGTACTTC.

V is TRBV11-2 and J is TRBJ2-3; 12 bases are shared with TRBD2. Trimming at V came to 5 bases and at J to 6 bases, leaving 12 bases not matched to a gene. The CDR3 extends over 17 amino acids. The germline gives CDR1 SGHAT, CDR2 FQNNGV. The CDR3 is CASSLRTSGAKWDTQYF. For the CDR3, the DNA is TGTGCCAGCAGCCTTCGGACTAGCGGGGCCAAATGGGATACGCAGTATTTT. The full variable domain, rest sourced from reference TRBV11-2 and TRBJ2-3, is EAGVAQSPRYKIIEKRQSVAFWCNPISGHATLYWYQQILGQGPKLLIQFQNNGVVDDSQLPKDRFSAERLKGVDSTLKIQPAKLEDSAVYLCASSLRTSGAKWDTQYFGPGTRLTVL.

The CDR3 DNA is TGCGCCAGAGGACAGGGGGACAATGAGCAGTTCTTC. It codes for CARGQGDNEQFF. The chain employs TRBV10-1 and TRBJ2-1; 10 bases are shared with TRBD1. Per germline, CDR1 WNHNN and CDR2 SYGVQD (reference sequence). V lost 9 bases to trimming and J lost 5 bases; unmatched junction nucleotides: 1. This CDR3 contains 12 residues.

This clone occurred once. V is TRBV7-6 and J is TRBJ2-1; D gene ambiguous. V was cut by 5 bases and J by 0 bases, with 11 bases left in between. Germline lookup yields CDR1 SGHVS and CDR2 FNYEAQ. The CDR3 has 15 amino acids. Written as DNA, the CDR3 is TGTGCCAGCAGCCTCGACATGACCTCCTACAATGAGCAGTTCTTC. It specifies CASSLDMTSYNEQFF.

The chain joins TRBV19 to TRBJ2-1; D is unresolved. Trimming took 6 bases from V and 0 from J, leaving 12 bases between them. The germline V gene has CDR1 LNHDA and CDR2 SQIVND (reference sequence). The length of the CDR3 is 15 residues. The CDR3 region is CASRPIMSSYNEQFF. CDR3 nucleotide sequence: TGTGCCAGTAGACCAATAATGAGCTCCTACAATGAGCAGTTCTTC.

This clone was seen more than once but under ten times. Here the CDR3 DNA reads TGTGCCAGCAGCTGGGGAACCAACACTGAAGCTTTCTTT. Translation: CASSWGTNTEAFF. This chain joins TRBV6-1 and TRBJ1-1; no clear D. Deletions cut 6 bases from V and 2 bases from J, with 10 bases between. CDR1 MNHNS and CDR2 SASEGT come from the germline V gene. This CDR3 has 13 residues.

The gene calls are TRBV2 and TRBJ2-2; 8 nucleotides match TRBD1. The germline V gene has CDR1 SNHLY and CDR2 FYNNEI. The J segment lost 2 bases and the V segment lost 6 bases, leaving 5 bases of the junction unmatched. This CDR3 spans 15 amino acids. In nucleotides, the CDR3 is TGTGCCAGCAGACCGGGACAGGCTAACACCGGGGAGCTGTTTTTT. This codes for CASRPGQANTGELFF.

The sample holds a few counts of this clone. The chain carries TRBV6-5 and TRBJ2-5; 8 bases map to TRBD1. Germline loops: CDR1 MNHEY, CDR2 SVGAGI. This CDR3 has 13 amino acids. V lost 6 bases to trimming and J lost 5 bases; unmatched junction nucleotides: 5. The CDR3 loop reads CASSTTGVETQYF. DNA of the CDR3: TGTGCCAGCAGCACGACAGGGGTCGAGACCCAGTACTTC.

This clone is labeled as medium-sized. This chain uses TRBV11-3 with TRBJ2-1; D not certain. The CDR3 runs to 14 residues. The V gene's germline CDR1 is SGHNT and CDR2 YENEEA. Trimming stripped 5 bases from V and 5 bases from J, with 13 bases between. CDR3 in amino acids: CASSALSGNNEQFF. The CDR3 DNA is TGTGCCAGCAGCGCCCTTTCCGGTAACAATGAGCAGTTCTTC. The whole variable domain, filled in from reference TRBV11-3 and TRBJ2-1, reads EAGVVQSPRYKIIEKKQPVAFWCNPISGHNTLYWYLQNLGQGPELLIRYENEEAVDDSQLPKDRFSAERLKGVDSTLKIQPAELGDSAVYLCASSALSGNNEQFFGPGTRLTVL.

V and J are TRBV6-9 and TRBJ1-4; no definite D call. The CDR3 contains 15 residues. The germline V gene has CDR1 MNHGY and CDR2 SVAAGI. The V gene lost 6 bases and the J gene lost 5 bases, with 16 bases spanning the gap. The CDR3 DNA is TGTGCCAGCAGCCCCTTTTCTACCGGGAATGAAAAACTGTTTTTT. It encodes CASSPFSTGNEKLFF.

The chain is built from TRBV2 and TRBJ2-5; TRBD2 is a possible D gene (5 bases). Trimming shortened V by 1 base and J by 7 bases, and 13 bases separated the two germline ends. Germline V gives CDR1 SNHLY, CDR2 FYNNEI. The CDR3 consists of 14 residues. The CDR3 DNA is TGTGCCAGCAGTGAAGTAGTGACACTAGGGACCCAGTACTTC. Amino acid sequence: CASSEVVTLGTQYF.